The source of this T cell receptor (beta chain) is a study of siplizumab effects on memory and regulatory T cells. Study-wide points: The study found that siplizumab significantly reduced alloreactive sequences traceable to unstimulated CD4+ memory cells. Researchers did not confirm the suppressive function of proliferating Tregs from siplizumab cultures. In unstimulated cells, naive T cells appeared more diverse than memory T cells and seemed major alloresponse contributors.

Roughly 92,000 TCR templates per sample were assayed. TCRdb's copy holds only in-frame clones and misses some; the assay was immunoSEQ multiplex PCR. The sample holds around 100,000 clones, 75% to 95% seen once. The CDR3 is 12 amino acids. The V end lost 8 bases, the J end lost 4 bases, and 11 bases lay between the germline ends. Per germline, CDR1 MNHEY and CDR2 SVGAGI. With respect to this clone: Its target is unknown.

This TCR derives from a human donor in good health. The gene calls are TRBV6-5 and TRBJ2-5; perhaps TRBD1 as D (5 bases). Sequencing was carried out using CD4+ T cells sorted from blood. CDR3 sequence reads: CASRRRGETQYF. For the CDR3, the DNA is TGTGCCAGCCGGAGAAGGGGAGAGACCCAGTACTTC.